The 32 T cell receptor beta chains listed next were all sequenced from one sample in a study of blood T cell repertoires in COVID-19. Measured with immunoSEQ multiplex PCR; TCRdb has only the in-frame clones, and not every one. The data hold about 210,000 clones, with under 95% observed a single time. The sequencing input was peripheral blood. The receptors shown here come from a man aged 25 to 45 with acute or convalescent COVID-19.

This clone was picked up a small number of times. Here the CDR3 reads CASSVADYTGELFF. DNA for the CDR3: TGTGCCAGCAGTGTGGCAGATTACACCGGGGAGCTGTTTTTT. This chain links TRBV2 with TRBJ2-2; D unclear. The ends were cut back, 4 bases at V and 3 bases at J, with 9 bases in the middle. The germline gives CDR1 SNHLY, CDR2 FYNNEI. The CDR3 totals 14 residues.

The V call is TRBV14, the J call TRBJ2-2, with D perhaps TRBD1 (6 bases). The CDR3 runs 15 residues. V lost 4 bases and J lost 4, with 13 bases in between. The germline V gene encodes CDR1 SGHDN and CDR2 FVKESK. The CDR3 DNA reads TGTGCCAGCAGCCCCCAGGGGTTAGGCACCGGGGAGCTGTTTTTT. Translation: CASSPQGLGTGELFF.

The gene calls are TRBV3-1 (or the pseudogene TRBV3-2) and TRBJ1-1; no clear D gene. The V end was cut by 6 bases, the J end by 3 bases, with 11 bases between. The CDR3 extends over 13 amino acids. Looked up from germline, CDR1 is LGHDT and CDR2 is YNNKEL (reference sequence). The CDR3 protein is CASSSLADTEAFF. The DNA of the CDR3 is TGTGCCAGCAGTTCTTTGGCCGACACTGAAGCTTTCTTT.

The CDR3 here is CASSITTGQGAGEQYF. The CDR3 nucleotides read TGTGCCAGCTCAATCACCACCGGCCAGGGGGCGGGGGAGCAGTACTTC. The gene calls are TRBV18 and TRBJ2-7, with 8 bases fitting TRBD1. V was clipped by 5 bases and J by 7 bases; unmatched bases: 16. The CDR3 is 16 residues long. Germline CDR1 KGHSH, CDR2 LQKENI. Using reference TRBV18 and TRBJ2-7 for the parts outside the CDR3, the full variable domain is NAGVMQNPRHLVRRRGQEARLRCSPMKGHSHVYWYRQLPEEGLKFMVYLQKENIIDESGMPKERFSAEFPKEGPSILRIQQVVRGDSAAYFCASSITTGQGAGEQYFGPGTRLTVT.

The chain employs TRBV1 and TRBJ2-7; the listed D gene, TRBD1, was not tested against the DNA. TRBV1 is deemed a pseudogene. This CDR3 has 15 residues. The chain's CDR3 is CTSSRFRDRPYEQYF. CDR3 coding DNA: TGCACCAGCAGCCGTTTTCGGGACAGGCCTTACGAGCAGTACTTC.

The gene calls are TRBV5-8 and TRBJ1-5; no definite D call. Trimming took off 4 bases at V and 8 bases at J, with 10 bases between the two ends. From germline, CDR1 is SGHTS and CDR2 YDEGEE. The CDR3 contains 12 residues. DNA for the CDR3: TGTGCCAGCAGCCAGACATGGAAGCCCCAGCATTTT. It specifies CASSQTWKPQHF.

CDR3 nucleotides: TGCGCCAGCAGCACAGGAGGGACTAGCACAGATACGCAGTATTTT. It specifies CASSTGGTSTDTQYF. This chain uses TRBV5-1 with TRBJ2-3; possibly TRBD2 for D (6 bases). V was cut by 4 bases and J by 0 bases, with 12 bases left in between. CDR3 size: 15 residues. CDR1 and CDR2 from the germline V gene are SGHRS and YFSETQ.

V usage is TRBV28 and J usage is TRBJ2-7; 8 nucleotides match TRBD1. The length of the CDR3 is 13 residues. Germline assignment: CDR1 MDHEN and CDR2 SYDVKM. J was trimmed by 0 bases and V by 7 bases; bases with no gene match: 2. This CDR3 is CASKQGGSYEQYF. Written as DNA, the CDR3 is TGTGCCAGCAAACAGGGGGGCTCCTACGAGCAGTACTTC.

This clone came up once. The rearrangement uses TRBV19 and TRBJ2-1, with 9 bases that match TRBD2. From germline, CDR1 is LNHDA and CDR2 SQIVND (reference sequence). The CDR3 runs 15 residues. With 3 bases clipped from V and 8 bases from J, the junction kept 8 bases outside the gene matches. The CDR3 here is CASSMSSGSLDEQFF. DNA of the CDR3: TGTGCCAGTAGTATGAGTAGCGGGAGCCTCGATGAGCAGTTCTTC. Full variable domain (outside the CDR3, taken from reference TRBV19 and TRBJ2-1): DGGITQSPKYLFRKEGQNVTLSCEQNLNHDAMYWYRQDPGQGLRLIYYSQIVNDFQKGDIAEGYSVSREKKESFPLTVTSAQKNPTAFYLCASSMSSGSLDEQFFGPGTRLTVL.

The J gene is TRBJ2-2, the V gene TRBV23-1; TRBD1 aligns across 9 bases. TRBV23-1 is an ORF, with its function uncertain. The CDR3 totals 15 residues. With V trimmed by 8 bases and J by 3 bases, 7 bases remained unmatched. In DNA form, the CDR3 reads TGCGCCAGCGCGGGACGGGACAGGGACACCGGGGAGCTGTTTTTT. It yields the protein CASAGRDRDTGELFF.

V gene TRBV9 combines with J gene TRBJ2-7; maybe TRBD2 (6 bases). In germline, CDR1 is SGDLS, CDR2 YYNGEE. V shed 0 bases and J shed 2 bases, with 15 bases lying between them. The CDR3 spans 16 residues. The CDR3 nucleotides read TGTGCCAGCAGCGTAGGGGGTATCGGGAGCACCTACGAGCAGTACTTC. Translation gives CASSVGGIGSTYEQYF.

CDR3 nucleotide sequence: TGTGCCAGCAGTTCCGGGGGTCGGCCGTACGAGCAGTACTTC. Residues: CASSSGGRPYEQYF. This chain joins TRBV6-5 and TRBJ2-7, with D perhaps TRBD2 (6 bases). Germline V CDR1 and CDR2: MNHEY, SVGAGI. The CDR3 has 14 amino acids. Between the trimmed V and J ends, which lost 4 bases and 4 bases, there was a span of 14 bases.

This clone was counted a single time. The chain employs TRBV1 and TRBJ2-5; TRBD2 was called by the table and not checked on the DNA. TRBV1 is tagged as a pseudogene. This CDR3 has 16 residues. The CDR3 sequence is CTSRPGTSGSGKTQYF. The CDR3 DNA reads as TGCACCAGCCGCCCCGGGACTAGCGGGAGTGGAAAGACCCAGTACTTC.

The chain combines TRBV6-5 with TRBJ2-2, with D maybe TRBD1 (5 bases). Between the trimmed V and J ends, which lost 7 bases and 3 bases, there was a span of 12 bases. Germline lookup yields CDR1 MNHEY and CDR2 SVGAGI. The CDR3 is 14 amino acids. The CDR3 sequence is CASIPGQHTGELFF. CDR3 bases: TGTGCCAGCATCCCAGGGCAGCACACCGGGGAGCTGTTTTTT.

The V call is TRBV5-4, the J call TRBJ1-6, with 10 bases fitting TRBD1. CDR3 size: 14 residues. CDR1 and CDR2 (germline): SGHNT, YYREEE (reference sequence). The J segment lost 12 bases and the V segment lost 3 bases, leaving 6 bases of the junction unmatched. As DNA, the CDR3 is TGTGCCAGCAGCTCCGGACAGGGGGTCAGACCCCTCCACTTT. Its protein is CASSSGQGVRPLHF.

The CDR3 here is CAWSQKETQYF. In nucleotides, the CDR3 is TGTGCCTGGAGCCAAAAAGAGACCCAGTACTTC. The chain joins TRBV30 to TRBJ2-5; D not resolved. The CDR3 loop spans 11 amino acids. CDR1 is GTSNPN, CDR2 SVGIG, per germline (reference sequence). Trimming took off 3 bases at V and 3 bases at J, with 5 bases between the two ends.

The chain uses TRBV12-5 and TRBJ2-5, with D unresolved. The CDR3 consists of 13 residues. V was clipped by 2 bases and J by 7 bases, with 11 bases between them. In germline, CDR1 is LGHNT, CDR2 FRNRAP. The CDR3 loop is CASGLSPLSTQYF. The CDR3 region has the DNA TGTGCTAGTGGTTTGAGCCCCTTGTCGACCCAGTACTTC.

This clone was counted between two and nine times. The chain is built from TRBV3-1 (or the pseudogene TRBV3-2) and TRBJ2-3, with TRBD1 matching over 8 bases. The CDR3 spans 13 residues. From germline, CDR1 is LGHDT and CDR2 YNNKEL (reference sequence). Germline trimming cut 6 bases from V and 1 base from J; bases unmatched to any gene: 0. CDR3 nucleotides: TGTGCCAGCAGGGACAGGGGCACAGATACGCAGTATTTT. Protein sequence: CASRDRGTDTQYF.

The CDR3 bases are TGCGCCAGCAGCCAAGGGTATCGGGAGACCCAGTACTTC. It encodes CASSQGYRETQYF. The rearrangement links TRBV4-1 to TRBJ2-5; D is uncertain. V lost 1 base and J 5 bases, leaving 8 bases between the germline ends. CDR1 and CDR2 (germline): MGHRA, YSYEKL. The CDR3 totals 13 residues.

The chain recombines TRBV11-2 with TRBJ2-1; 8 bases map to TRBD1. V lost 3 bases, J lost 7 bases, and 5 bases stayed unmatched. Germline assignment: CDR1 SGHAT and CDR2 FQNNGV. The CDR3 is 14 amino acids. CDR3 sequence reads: CASSFGDRSNEQFF. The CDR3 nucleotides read TGTGCCAGCAGCTTTGGGGACAGGTCGAATGAGCAGTTCTTC.

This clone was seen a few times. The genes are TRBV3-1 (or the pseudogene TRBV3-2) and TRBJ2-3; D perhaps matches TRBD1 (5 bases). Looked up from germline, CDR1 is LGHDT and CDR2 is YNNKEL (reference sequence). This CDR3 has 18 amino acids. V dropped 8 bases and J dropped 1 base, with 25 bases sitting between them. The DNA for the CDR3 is TGTGCCAGCGGACACCCGATCTACAAGTTTTCACGCACAGATACGCAGTATTTT. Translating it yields CASGHPIYKFSRTDTQYF.

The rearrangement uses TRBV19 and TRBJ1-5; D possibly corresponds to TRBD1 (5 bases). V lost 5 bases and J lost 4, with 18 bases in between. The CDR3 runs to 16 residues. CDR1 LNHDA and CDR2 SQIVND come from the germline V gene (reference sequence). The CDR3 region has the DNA TGTGCCAGTAGTCCCTCCTGGGGCACCCGGAATCAGCCCCAGCATTTT. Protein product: CASSPSWGTRNQPQHF.

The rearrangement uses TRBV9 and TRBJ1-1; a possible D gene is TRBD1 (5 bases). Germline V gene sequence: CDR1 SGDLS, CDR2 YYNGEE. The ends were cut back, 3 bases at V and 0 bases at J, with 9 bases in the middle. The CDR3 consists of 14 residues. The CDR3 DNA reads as TGTGCCAGCAGCGCAACAGGAGTGAACACTGAAGCTTTCTTT. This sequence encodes CASSATGVNTEAFF.

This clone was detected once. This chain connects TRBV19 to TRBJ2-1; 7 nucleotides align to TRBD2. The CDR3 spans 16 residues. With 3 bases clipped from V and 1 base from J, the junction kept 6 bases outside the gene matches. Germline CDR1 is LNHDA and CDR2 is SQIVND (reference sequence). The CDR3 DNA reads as TGTGCCAGTAGTATGTATGAGGGACTATCCTACAATGAGCAGTTCTTC. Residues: CASSMYEGLSYNEQFF.

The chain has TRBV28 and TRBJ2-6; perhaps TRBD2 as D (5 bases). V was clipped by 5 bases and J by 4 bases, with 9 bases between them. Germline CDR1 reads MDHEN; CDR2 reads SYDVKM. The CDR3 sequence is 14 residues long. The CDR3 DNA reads TGTGCCAGCAGTATAGAGCGGGGGGCCAACGTCCTGACTTTC. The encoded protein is CASSIERGANVLTF.

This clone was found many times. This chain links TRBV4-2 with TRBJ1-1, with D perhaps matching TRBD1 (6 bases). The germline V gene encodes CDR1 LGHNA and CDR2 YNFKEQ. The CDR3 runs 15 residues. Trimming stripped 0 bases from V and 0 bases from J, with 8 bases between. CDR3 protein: CASSQDWTVNTEAFF. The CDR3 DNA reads TGTGCCAGCAGCCAAGATTGGACAGTGAACACTGAAGCTTTCTTT.

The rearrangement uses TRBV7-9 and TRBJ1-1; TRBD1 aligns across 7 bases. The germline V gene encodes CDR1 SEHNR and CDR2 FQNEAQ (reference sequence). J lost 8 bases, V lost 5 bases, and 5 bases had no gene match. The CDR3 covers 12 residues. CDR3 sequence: CASSRPGQEAFF. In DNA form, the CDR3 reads TGTGCCAGCAGCCGACCGGGACAGGAAGCTTTCTTT.

Here the CDR3 DNA reads TGCAGCGCTTTAGGACGTTCAGGGGTGGGGGCCTACGAGCAGTACTTC. It yields the protein CSALGRSGVGAYEQYF. The chain joins TRBV29-1 to TRBJ2-7; a possible D gene is TRBD1 (6 bases). The germline gives CDR1 SQVTM, CDR2 ANQGSEA. The CDR3 totals 16 residues. The V and J ends lost 7 bases and 2 bases respectively, with 24 bases between them.

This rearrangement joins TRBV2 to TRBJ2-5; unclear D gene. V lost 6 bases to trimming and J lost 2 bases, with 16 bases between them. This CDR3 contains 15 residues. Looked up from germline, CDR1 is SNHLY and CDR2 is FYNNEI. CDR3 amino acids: CASSVRSSGQETQYF. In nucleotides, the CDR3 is TGTGCCAGCAGCGTAAGGTCCTCGGGTCAAGAGACCCAGTACTTC.

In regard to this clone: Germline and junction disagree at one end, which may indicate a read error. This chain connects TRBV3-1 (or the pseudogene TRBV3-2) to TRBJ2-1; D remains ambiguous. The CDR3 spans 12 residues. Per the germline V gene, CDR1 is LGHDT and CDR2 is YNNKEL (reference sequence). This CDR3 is CASSQSSNEQFF. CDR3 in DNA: TGTGCCAGCAGCCAATCCTCCAATGAGCAGTTCTTC.

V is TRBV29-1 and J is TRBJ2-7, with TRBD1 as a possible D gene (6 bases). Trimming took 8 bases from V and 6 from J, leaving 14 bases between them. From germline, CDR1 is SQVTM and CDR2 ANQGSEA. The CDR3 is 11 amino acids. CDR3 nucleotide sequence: TGCAGCACCCGGGACACTGGCGAGCAGTACTTC. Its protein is CSTRDTGEQYF.

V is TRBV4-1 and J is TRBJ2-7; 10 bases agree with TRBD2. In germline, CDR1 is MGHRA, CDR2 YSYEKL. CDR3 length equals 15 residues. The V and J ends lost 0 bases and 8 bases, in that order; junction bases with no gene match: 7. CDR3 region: CASSQDTSGALQQYF. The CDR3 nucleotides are TGCGCCAGCAGCCAAGATACTAGCGGGGCCCTTCAGCAGTACTTC.